This T cell receptor (beta chain) was documented in a study of control samples from healthy donors and cancer patients. TCRdb's copy holds only in-frame clones and misses some; the assay was immunoSEQ multiplex PCR. This sample yields roughly 400,000 clones, of which 75% to 95% are seen a single time; 5.5% to 7.5% belongs to the top ten. This CDR3 comprises 16 residues. The V gene lost 0 bases and the J gene lost 5 bases, with 15 bases spanning the gap. CDR1 is SGDLS, CDR2 YYNGEE, per germline. The receptor was isolated from a man aged 40-50 years with head and neck cancer. The chain has TRBV9 and TRBJ2-1, with D tentatively TRBD2 (5 bases). Sequencing was performed on PBMCs. CDR3 in DNA: TGTGCCAGCAGCGTAGTACCTACGACGGGGAACAATGAGCAGTTCTTC. Translating it yields CASSVVPTTGNNEQFF. Supplemented by reference TRBV9 and TRBJ2-1, the full variable domain reads DSGVTQTPKHLITATGQRVTLRCSPRSGDLSVYWYQQSLDQGLQFLIQYYNGEERAKGNILERFSAQQFPDLHSELNLSSLELGDSALYFCASSVVPTTGNNEQFFGPGTRLTVL.